Following are 9 T cell receptor beta chains from one sample sequenced in a study of T cell changes during pregnancy in multiple sclerosis. Profiled with immunoSEQ multiplex PCR; TCRdb holds only in-frame clones, not every one. The table includes roughly 22,000 clones, 91% detected once. The material sequenced was CD4+ T cells from peripheral blood mononuclear cells, taken after pregnancy. These receptors were collected from a female donor in good health, enrolled as a control in a pregnancy study.

The chain recombines TRBV12-2 with TRBJ2-7; TRBD2 is taken as the D call from the table, unchecked against the DNA. TRBV12-2 is a recognized pseudogene. The CDR3 totals 17 residues. The CDR3 bases are TGTGCAAGTCGCTTAGAAGGGACGGGAGGGCCCTCGTGGGAGCAGTACTTC. It encodes CASRLEGTGGPSWEQYF.

The V and J genes are TRBV7-8 and TRBJ1-1; D gene ambiguous. The CDR3 has 11 residues. Germline CDR1 reads SGHVS; CDR2 reads FQNEAQ. V was cut by 6 bases and J by 6 bases, with 8 bases left in between. The CDR3 here is CASRAVSEAFF. CDR3 coding DNA: TGTGCCAGCAGAGCGGTCTCTGAAGCTTTCTTT.

The genes are TRBV6-1 and TRBJ2-6, with no clear D. The CDR3 consists of 13 residues. V was cut by 8 bases and J by 2 bases, with 7 bases left in between. Germline V lookup: CDR1 MNHNS, CDR2 SASEGT. CDR3: CASAPTGANVLTF. The CDR3 DNA follows: TGTGCCAGCGCGCCCACTGGGGCCAACGTCCTGACTTTC.

The V gene is TRBV29-1, the J gene TRBJ1-1; D gene uncertain. The V and J ends lost 3 bases and 0 bases respectively, with 11 bases between them. This CDR3 region has 14 residues. Germline CDR1 and CDR2: SQVTM and ANQGSEA. The CDR3 nucleotides read TGCAGCGTTGATCCAAACACCCTGAACACTGAAGCTTTCTTT. It codes for CSVDPNTLNTEAFF.

V gene TRBV10-2 combines with J gene TRBJ2-3, with D uncertain. The CDR3 is 12 residues long. Trimming removed 4 bases at V and 5 bases at J, with 7 bases between. Germline V CDR1 and CDR2: WSHSY, SAAADI. The DNA of the CDR3 is TGCGCCAGCAGTGTTGGAGTAGATACGCAGTATTTT. Translating it yields CASSVGVDTQYF.

J is TRBJ2-1 and V is TRBV25-1; perhaps TRBD1 as D (5 bases). This CDR3 has 15 residues. The germline V gene has CDR1 MGHDK and CDR2 SYGVNS. V dropped 4 bases and J dropped 3 bases, with 13 bases sitting between them. This CDR3 reads CASSGDIQVYNEQFF. The CDR3 coding sequence is TGTGCCAGCAGTGGGGATATACAGGTCTACAATGAGCAGTTCTTC.

The V gene is TRBV7-9, the J gene TRBJ1-2, with TRBD1 matching over 7 bases. V trimming: 6 bases; J trimming: 6 bases; junction bases outside the gene matches: 10. Germline V gene data show CDR1 as SEHNR and CDR2 as FQNEAQ (reference sequence). This CDR3 is built from 14 residues. CDR3 amino acids: CASSLVGQGDGYTF. The CDR3 region has the DNA TGTGCCAGCAGTCTCGTGGGGCAGGGGGATGGCTACACCTTC.

V gene TRBV19 combines with J gene TRBJ2-5; maybe TRBD1 (5 bases). CDR1 is LNHDA, CDR2 SQIVND, per germline (reference sequence). V lost 5 bases, J lost 3 bases, and 16 bases lay in between. The CDR3 is 15 residues long. For the CDR3, the DNA is TGTGCCAGTAGTTCGCAGGGCGGTTTTGAAGAGACCCAGTACTTC. Protein: CASSSQGGFEETQYF.

The chain employs TRBV30 and TRBJ1-2; 10 bases line up with TRBD1. The germline V gene encodes CDR1 GTSNPN and CDR2 SVGIG (reference sequence). The CDR3 is 12 amino acids. Trimming took 8 bases from V and 6 from J; bases not matched to a gene: 6. The CDR3 spells CAHGGTGDGYTF. The CDR3 DNA follows: TGTGCCCACGGTGGGACAGGGGATGGCTACACCTTC. The full variable domain, in which reference TRBV30 and TRBJ1-2 provide the parts outside the CDR3, is SQTIHQWPATLVQPVGSPLSLECTVEGTSNPNLYWYRQAAGRGLQLLFYSVGIGQISSEVPQNLSASRPQDRQFILSSKKLLLSDSGFYLCAHGGTGDGYTFGSGTRLTVV.